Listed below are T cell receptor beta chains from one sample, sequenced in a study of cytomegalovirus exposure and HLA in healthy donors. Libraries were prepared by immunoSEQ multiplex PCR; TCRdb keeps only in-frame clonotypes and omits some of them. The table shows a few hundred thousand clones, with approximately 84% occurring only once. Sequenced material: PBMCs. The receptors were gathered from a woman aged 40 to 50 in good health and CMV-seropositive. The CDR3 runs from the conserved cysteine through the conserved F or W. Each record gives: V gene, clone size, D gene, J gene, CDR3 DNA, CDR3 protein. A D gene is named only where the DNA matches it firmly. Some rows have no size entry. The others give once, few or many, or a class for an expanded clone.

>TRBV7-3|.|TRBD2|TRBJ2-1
TGTGCCAGCAGCCTCCCGGGACTAGCGGGATACAATGAGCAGTTCTTC
CASSLPGLAGYNEQFF
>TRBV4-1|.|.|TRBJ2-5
TGCGCCAGCAGCCAAGAATCAGCGGAAGAGACCCAGTACTTC
CASSQESAEETQYF
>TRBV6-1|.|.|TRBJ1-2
TGTGCCAGCGCGGCTTATGGCTACACCTTC
CASAAYGYTF
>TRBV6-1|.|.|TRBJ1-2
TGTGCCAGCATGAAAGACAGCTTTAACTATGGCTACACCTTC
CASMKDSFNYGYTF
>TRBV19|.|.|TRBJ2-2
TGTGCCAGTAGTATGTACGGGGGGAACACCGGGGAGCTGTTTTTT
CASSMYGGNTGELFF
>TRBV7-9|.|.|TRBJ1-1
TGTGCCAGCAGCCAACATCAAGGGGTGGGCACTGAAGCTTTCTTT
CASSQHQGVGTEAFF
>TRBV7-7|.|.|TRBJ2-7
TGTGCCAGCAGCTTAGAGGAGGGGGCGGACGCTCCCTACGAGCAGTACTTC
CASSLEEGADAPYEQYF
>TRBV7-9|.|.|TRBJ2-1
TGTGCCAGCAGCCTAGTGGCAGGGGACGGTGGCAATGAGCAGTTCTTC
CASSLVAGDGGNEQFF
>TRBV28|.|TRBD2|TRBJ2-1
TGTGCCAGCAGCTCCGCTAGCGGGAGTTACAATGAGCAGTTCTTC
CASSSASGSYNEQFF
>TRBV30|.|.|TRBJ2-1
TGTGCCTGGAGTCCGGGATCGGAGAATGAGCAGTTCTTC
CAWSPGSENEQFF
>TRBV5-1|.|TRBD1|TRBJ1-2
TGCGCCAGCAGTGTAGGTGGGACAGCAGTCTATGGCTACACCTTC
CASSVGGTAVYGYTF
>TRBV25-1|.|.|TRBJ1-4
TGTGCCAGCAGTGAATGGGCAGGGCTGGGGGAAAAACTGTTTTTT
CASSEWAGLGEKLFF
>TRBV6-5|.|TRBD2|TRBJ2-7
TGTGCCAGCAGGACGACTAGCGGGGGATCCTACGAGCAGTACTTC
CASRTTSGGSYEQYF
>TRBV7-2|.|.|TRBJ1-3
TGTGCCAGCAGCAATTCTCCCCCAGGAACTGGAAACACCATATATTTT
CASSNSPPGTGNTIYF
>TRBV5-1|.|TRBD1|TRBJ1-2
TGCGCCAGCAGCTTAACTTCCGGGACAGGAAATAACTATGGCTACACCTTC
CASSLTSGTGNNYGYTF
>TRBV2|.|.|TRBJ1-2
TGTGCCAGCCCCAGTCCCTATGGCTACACCTTC
CASPSPYGYTF
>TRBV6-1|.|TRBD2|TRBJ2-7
TGTGCCAGCGAATCTAGCGGGATCTACGAGCAGTACTTC
CASESSGIYEQYF
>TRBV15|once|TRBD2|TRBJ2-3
TGTGCCACCAGAACAACTAGCGGCCCGGATACGCAGTATTTT
CATRTTSGPDTQYF
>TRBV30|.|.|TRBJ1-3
TGTGCCTGGAGTGGAGCATACAGGGTTGGAAACACCATATATTTT
CAWSGAYRVGNTIYF
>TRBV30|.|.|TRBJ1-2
TGTGCCTCCTCAACGGAGAGGTATGGCTACACCTTC
CASSTERYGYTF
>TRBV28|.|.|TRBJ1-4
TGTGCCAGCAGTTTATATCCCTCAACTAATGAAAAACTGTTTTTT
CASSLYPSTNEKLFF
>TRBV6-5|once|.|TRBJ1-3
TGTGCCAGCAGCCTTGCGGGGGGAGGTGGAAACACCATATATTTT
CASSLAGGGGNTIYF
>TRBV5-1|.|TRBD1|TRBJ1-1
TGCGCCAGCAGCTCTGGGACAGGGTCGGGGAACACTGAAGCTTTCTTT
CASSSGTGSGNTEAFF
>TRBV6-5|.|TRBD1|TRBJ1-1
TGTGCCAGCAAGCTACAGGGGGTTAACACTGAAGCTTTCTTT
CASKLQGVNTEAFF
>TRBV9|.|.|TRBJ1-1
TGTGCCAGCAGCGTAGCATCCAACACTGAAGCTTTCTTT
CASSVASNTEAFF
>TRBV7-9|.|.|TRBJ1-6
TGTGCCAGCAGCTTAATAGACAGCAATTCACCCCTCCACTTT
CASSLIDSNSPLHF
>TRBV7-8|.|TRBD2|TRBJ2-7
TGTGCCAGCAGCTTAATACTAGCGGAGTCCTACGAGCAGTACTTC
CASSLILAESYEQYF
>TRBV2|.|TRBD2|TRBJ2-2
TGTGCCAGCAGTGTGCGGTCGGGACTAGCTTTTACCGGGGAGCTGTTTTTT
CASSVRSGLAFTGELFF
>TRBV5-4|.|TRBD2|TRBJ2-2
TGTGCCAGCAGCTTTAAAACCTCCGGGACTAGCGGACGCACCGGGGAGCTGTTTTTT
CASSFKTSGTSGRTGELFF
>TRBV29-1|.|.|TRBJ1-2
TGCAGCGTTGAAGAGAGTAGGAGTGGCTACACCTTC
CSVEESRSGYTF
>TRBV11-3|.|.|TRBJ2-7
TGTGCCAGCAGCTTAGCTGCCTACGAGCAGTACTTC
CASSLAAYEQYF
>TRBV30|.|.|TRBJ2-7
TGTGCCTGGAGTGACAGGGCTACCACTTTCTACGAGCAGTACTTC
CAWSDRATTFYEQYF
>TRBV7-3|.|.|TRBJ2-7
TGTGCCAGCAGCTGTACAGACTACGAGCAGTACTTC
CASSCTDYEQYF
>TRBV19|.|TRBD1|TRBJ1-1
TGTGCCAGTAGTAACAGGGGGAACACTGAAGCTTTCTTT
CASSNRGNTEAFF
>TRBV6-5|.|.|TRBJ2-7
TGTGCCAGCAGACCCAGGGGAAGCGGGACCTACGAGCAGTACTTC
CASRPRGSGTYEQYF
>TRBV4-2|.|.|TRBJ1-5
TGTGCCAGCAGCCACCCCAATGGGGCAGGGCCCAATCAGCCCCAGCATTTT
CASSHPNGAGPNQPQHF
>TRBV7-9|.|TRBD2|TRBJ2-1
TGTGCCAGCCAAATTTCTAGCGGGTTTAGCTCCTACAATGAGCAGTTCTTC
CASQISSGFSSYNEQFF
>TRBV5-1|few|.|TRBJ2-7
TGCGCCAGCAGCCTCCCCTCCTACGAGCAGTACTTC
CASSLPSYEQYF
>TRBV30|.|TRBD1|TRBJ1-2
TGTGCCTGGAGCGTAACGGACAGGGGGCATGGCTACACCTTC
CAWSVTDRGHGYTF